Below, 21 T cell receptor beta chains from the same sample are listed, as sequenced in a study of OX40 agonist ivuxolimab in advanced cancers. The table came from immunoSEQ multiplex PCR; TCRdb's copy has only in-frame clones and leaves some out. The sample contains about 49,000 clones, about 75% of which appear only once. The sample was CD4+ or CD8+ T cells sorted from blood, taken in a trial of the OX40 agonist ivuxolimab. The receptors originated from an adult with an advanced solid tumor such as melanoma, head and neck, liver or kidney cancer.

The chain has TRBV19 and TRBJ1-2; maybe TRBD1 (6 bases). Trimming left V 4 bases short and J 6 bases short, with 18 bases between. CDR3 size: 15 residues. The germline V gene encodes CDR1 LNHDA and CDR2 SQIVND (reference sequence). CDR3 amino acids: CASSSQGPPVNGYTF. The CDR3 DNA sequence: TGTGCCAGTAGTAGTCAGGGGCCCCCGGTTAATGGCTACACCTTC. Full variable domain (missing parts from reference TRBV19 and TRBJ1-2): DGGITQSPKYLFRKEGQNVTLSCEQNLNHDAMYWYRQDPGQGLRLIYYSQIVNDFQKGDIAEGYSVSREKKESFPLTVTSAQKNPTAFYLCASSSQGPPVNGYTFGSGTRLTVV.

J is TRBJ2-5 and V is TRBV5-1, with 10 bases aligning to TRBD1. This CDR3 spans 14 amino acids. The J segment lost 3 bases and the V segment lost 4 bases, leaving 3 bases of the junction unmatched. CDR1 is SGHRS, CDR2 YFSETQ, per germline. The CDR3 region has the DNA TGCGCCAGCAGCACCGGGACAGGGGAAGAGACCCAGTACTTC. Amino acid sequence: CASSTGTGEETQYF.

This clone was recorded once. J is TRBJ2-1 and V is TRBV5-4, with D possibly being TRBD1 or TRBD2 (5 bases each). The V and J ends lost 4 bases and 6 bases respectively, with 14 bases between them. The germline CDR1 and CDR2 sequences are SGHNT and YYREEE (reference sequence). This CDR3 contains 14 residues. CDR3 amino acids: CASSASGPGNEQFF. CDR3 nucleotides: TGTGCCAGCAGCGCCTCGGGACCCGGCAATGAGCAGTTCTTC.

V and J are TRBV7-9 and TRBJ2-5; 10 bases map to TRBD2. From germline, CDR1 is SEHNR and CDR2 FQNEAQ (reference sequence). The CDR3 length is 15 residues. Trimming cost V 3 bases and J 4 bases; bases outside gene matches: 5. CDR3 sequence reads: CASSFLAGGGETQYF. The CDR3 nucleotides read TGTGCCAGCAGCTTCTTAGCGGGAGGCGGAGAGACCCAGTACTTC.

This clone was counted a few times. Other DNA variants within this sample encode the same CDR3. The J gene is TRBJ2-3, the V gene TRBV30; TRBD2 is a possible D gene (5 bases). V was pared by 0 bases and J by 1 base, with 5 bases between. This CDR3 region has 13 residues. Per germline, CDR1 GTSNPN and CDR2 SVGIG (reference sequence). DNA of the CDR3: TGTGCCTGGAGTGTGAGGGGCACAGATACGCAGTATTTT. Its translation is CAWSVRGTDTQYF.

The V and J genes are TRBV19 and TRBJ1-2, with 7 bases identical to TRBD1. CDR1 is LNHDA, CDR2 SQIVND, per germline (reference sequence). Losses at the gene ends were 5 bases for V and 4 bases for J; bases not matched to a gene: 4. The length of the CDR3 is 13 residues. The chain's CDR3 is CASSVTGPYGYTF. The CDR3 DNA follows: TGTGCCAGTAGTGTGACAGGGCCCTATGGCTACACCTTC.

The chain uses TRBV7-9 and TRBJ2-5; 8 nucleotides agree with TRBD2. The germline V gene encodes CDR1 SEHNR and CDR2 FQNEAQ (reference sequence). V shed 5 bases and J 5 bases; nucleotides not matched to a gene: 13. The CDR3 totals 16 residues. CDR3 nucleotide sequence: TGTGCCAGCAGCCGCGCCGTTGGGGGCGGGGGGGAGACCCAGTACTTC. It translates to CASSRAVGGGGETQYF.

The J gene is TRBJ1-1, the V gene TRBV10-1; TRBD1 might be the D (6 bases). V was cut by 6 bases and J by 0 bases, with 11 bases left in between. The CDR3 sequence is 14 residues long. Germline CDR1 reads WNHNN; CDR2 reads SYGVQD (reference sequence). The CDR3 sequence: CASSTGTMNTEAFF. CDR3 bases: TGCGCCAGCAGCACAGGGACCATGAACACTGAAGCTTTCTTT.

The V call is TRBV2, the J call TRBJ2-1; D gene unclear. Trimming stripped 2 bases from V and 10 bases from J, with 9 bases between. The CDR3 is 12 amino acids. Germline values: CDR1 SNHLY, CDR2 FYNNEI. The CDR3 DNA reads TGTGCCAGCAGTGAACCCCAAAAAGAGCAGTTCTTC. Protein sequence: CASSEPQKEQFF.

The chain is built from TRBV25-1 and TRBJ1-1; the match to TRBD1 covers 9 bases. Unmatched junction bases numbered 4, after V lost 0 bases and J lost 5 bases. Germline assignment: CDR1 MGHDK and CDR2 SYGVNS. This CDR3 region has 15 residues. The CDR3 region has the DNA TGTGCCAGCAGTGAATATAGGACAGGGGAAACTGAAGCTTTCTTT. As protein: CASSEYRTGETEAFF.

The rearrangement joins TRBV7-2 to TRBJ2-1; the D gene is possibly TRBD1 (5 bases). Germline CDR1 is SGHTA and CDR2 is FQGNSA. CDR3 length: 15 amino acids. Between the trimmed V and J ends, which lost 2 bases and 1 base, there was a span of 9 bases. CDR3 region: CASSLWQGSYNEQFF. The CDR3, as DNA: TGTGCCAGCAGCTTATGGCAGGGTTCCTACAATGAGCAGTTCTTC.

The chain recombines TRBV5-8 with TRBJ2-7, with 8 bases matching TRBD1. Unmatched junction bases numbered 6, after V lost 2 bases and J lost 2 bases. Germline V gives CDR1 SGHTS, CDR2 YDEGEE. The CDR3 is made up of 15 amino acids. The CDR3: CASSLGGTGAYEQYF. CDR3 DNA sequence: TGTGCCAGCAGCTTAGGAGGGACAGGAGCCTACGAGCAGTACTTC.

This rearrangement joins TRBV19 to TRBJ2-7, with 11 bases identical to TRBD2. The CDR3 extends over 15 amino acids. The J segment lost 4 bases and the V segment lost 7 bases, leaving 9 bases of the junction unmatched. Germline assignment: CDR1 LNHDA and CDR2 SQIVND (reference sequence). The CDR3 DNA follows: TGTGCCAGTACTCGAACTAGCGGGAGCAGGTACGAGCAGTACTTC. This translates into CASTRTSGSRYEQYF.

V usage is TRBV25-1 and J usage is TRBJ1-2; 7 bases match TRBD1. With 2 bases clipped from V and 6 bases from J, the junction kept 6 bases outside the gene matches. The CDR3 has 14 amino acids. Germline-derived CDR1 and CDR2 are MGHDK and SYGVNS. CDR3 in amino acids: CASSEQGEVNGYTF. The CDR3 DNA follows: TGTGCCAGCAGTGAACAGGGGGAAGTCAATGGCTACACCTTC.

The CDR3 protein is CATSRDRAGYEQYF. The CDR3 nucleotides are TGTGCCACCAGCAGAGATAGGGCAGGCTACGAGCAGTACTTC. The rearrangement uses TRBV15 and TRBJ2-5; D is uncertain. The J call may be in error: the DNA end matches TRBJ2-7 better. Germline V gene lookup returns CDR1 LNHNV and CDR2 YYDKDF (reference sequence). This CDR3 comprises 14 residues.

V and J are TRBV19 and TRBJ1-1; D not certain. CDR3 length equals 15 residues. Trimming removed 6 bases from V and 5 bases from J, with 19 bases in between. Per the germline V gene, CDR1 is LNHDA and CDR2 is SQIVND (reference sequence). DNA of the CDR3: TGTGCCAGTAGCGTATCCAGGTATATGTTAACTGAAGCTTTCTTT. It is translated as CASSVSRYMLTEAFF.

V and J are TRBV10-3 and TRBJ2-5; TRBD2 aligns across 7 bases. The J call may be faulty, since TRBJ2-7 better matches the DNA end. Germline loops: CDR1 ENHRY, CDR2 SYGVKD. The CDR3 length is 15 residues. The chain's CDR3 is CAISEGGGEGREQYF. CDR3 DNA sequence: TGTGCCATCAGTGAGGGCGGAGGGGAGGGGCGCGAGCAGTACTTC.

This sequence joins TRBV10-2 and TRBJ1-1; D unresolved. The CDR3 covers 14 residues. CDR1 and CDR2 from the germline V gene are WSHSY and SAAADI. V lost 0 bases to trimming and J lost 1 base, with 6 bases between them. CDR3 protein: CASSESGRNTEAFF. CDR3 nucleotides: TGCGCCAGCAGTGAGTCGGGCAGGAACACTGAAGCTTTCTTT.

This chain joins TRBV6-1 and TRBJ1-2, with unresolved D. V dropped 3 bases and J dropped 8 bases, with 10 bases sitting between them. The V gene's germline CDR1 is MNHNS and CDR2 SASEGT. The CDR3 spans 12 residues. The CDR3 here is CASSETGWGYTF. The CDR3 bases are TGTGCCAGCAGTGAGACCGGCTGGGGCTACACCTTC.

The chain has TRBV2 and TRBJ2-1; a possible D gene is TRBD2 (6 bases). V was clipped by 7 bases and J by 7 bases, with 14 bases between them. Germline CDR1 is SNHLY and CDR2 is FYNNEI. The CDR3 totals 13 residues. The CDR3 is CASNRESINEQFF. In DNA form, the CDR3 reads TGTGCCAGCAATCGGGAGTCAATAAATGAGCAGTTCTTC.

CDR3 sequence reads: CASSSGQNYGYTF. The CDR3 bases are TGTGCCAGCTCGTCGGGACAGAACTATGGCTACACCTTC. V is TRBV18 and J is TRBJ1-2; 7 nucleotides agree with TRBD1. V was clipped by 6 bases and J by 2 bases; unmatched bases: 3. This CDR3 contains 13 residues. CDR1 is KGHSH, CDR2 LQKENI, per germline.